The 21 T cell receptor beta chains presented below share a single source sample, sequenced in a study of shared clonotypes between healthy human individuals. Clones were read by immunoSEQ multiplex PCR, and TCRdb kept only the in-frame ones, dropping some. Among around 2.1 million clones listed, under 97% were seen once. Sample: naive CD4+ T cells sorted from blood. This sample's subset: CD45RA+ positively selected. These receptors all stem from a young man in good health.

The V call is TRBV7-3, the J call TRBJ2-5; perhaps TRBD2 as D (6 bases). Trimming took off 1 base at V and 1 base at J, with 10 bases between the two ends. CDR1 is SGHTA and CDR2 is FQGTGA in the germline V gene. This CDR3 is built from 15 residues. The CDR3 loop is CASSLKAGTQETQYF. The CDR3 DNA reads TGTGCCAGCAGCTTAAAGGCGGGGACCCAAGAGACCCAGTACTTC. The whole variable domain, remainder taken from reference TRBV7-3 and TRBJ2-5, is GAGVSQTPSNKVTEKGKYVELRCDPISGHTALYWYRQSLGQGPEFLIYFQGTGAADDSGLPNDRFFAVRPEGSVSTLKIQRTERGDSAVYLCASSLKAGTQETQYFGPGTRLLVL.

The chain employs TRBV7-9 and TRBJ2-1, with D possibly called TRBD1 or TRBD2 (5 bases each). This CDR3 region has 12 residues. In germline, CDR1 is SEHNR, CDR2 FQNEAQ (reference sequence). Between the trimmed V and J ends, which lost 3 bases and 15 bases, there was a span of 15 bases. DNA for the CDR3: TGTGCCAGCAGCTTTCCTGGGACGTTACCGTTCTTC. Translation: CASSFPGTLPFF.

V gene TRBV7-2 combines with J gene TRBJ1-5; D possibly corresponds to TRBD1 (5 bases). Deletions cut 1 base from V and 4 bases from J, with 17 bases between. CDR1 and CDR2 (germline): SGHTA, FQGNSA. CDR3 length equals 17 residues. The CDR3 sequence: CASSLGGTVSGNQPQHF. DNA of the CDR3: TGTGCCAGCAGCTTAGGCGGGACGGTTAGTGGGAATCAGCCCCAGCATTTT.

Turning to this clone: Other DNA sequences within the sample encode an identical CDR3. V and J are TRBV19 and TRBJ2-2, with D unclear. The CDR3 consists of 14 residues. The V end was cut by 1 base, the J end by 1 base, with 4 bases between. From germline, CDR1 is LNHDA and CDR2 SQIVND (reference sequence). CDR3 region: CASSIVQNTGELFF. The CDR3 nucleotides read TGTGCCAGTAGTATAGTCCAGAACACCGGGGAGCTGTTTTTT.

The chain is built from TRBV5-1 and TRBJ2-2; a possible D gene is TRBD2 (6 bases). The CDR3 runs 17 residues. The V and J ends lost 4 bases and 0 bases respectively, with 16 bases between them. The germline CDR1 and CDR2 sequences are SGHRS and YFSETQ. CDR3 region: CASSPVVGGANTGELFF. The CDR3 coding sequence is TGCGCCAGCAGCCCGGTGGTAGGCGGGGCGAACACCGGGGAGCTGTTTTTT.

The chain carries TRBV12-5 and TRBJ1-1; perhaps TRBD1 as D (6 bases). This CDR3 contains 15 residues. Germline loops: CDR1 LGHNT, CDR2 FRNRAP. V lost 8 bases and J lost 0, with 16 bases in between. The CDR3 sequence is CASSGDNSMNTEAFF. The CDR3 coding sequence is TGTGCTAGTTCAGGGGACAATTCCATGAACACTGAAGCTTTCTTT.

This chain joins TRBV25-1 and TRBJ1-1, with D perhaps matching TRBD1 (5 bases). There are 15 residues in the CDR3. Germline CDR1 reads MGHDK; CDR2 reads SYGVNS. V dropped 4 bases and J dropped 5 bases, with 17 bases sitting between them. CDR3 in amino acids: CASSALDMGGTEAFF. CDR3 coding DNA: TGTGCCAGCAGTGCCCTTGACATGGGGGGGACTGAAGCTTTCTTT.

Remarks on this clone: In the same sample, other DNA sequences code for this CDR3. CDR3 in DNA: TGTGCCAGCAGCTGGGGACAGGGGGGCGAGCAGTACTTC. Translation: CASSWGQGGEQYF. The chain couples TRBV7-9 to TRBJ2-7, with 11 bases aligning to TRBD1. Trimming at V came to 4 bases and at J to 6 bases, leaving 2 bases not matched to a gene. Germline V gene lookup returns CDR1 SEHNR and CDR2 FQNEAQ (reference sequence). CDR3 length: 13 amino acids.

The J gene is TRBJ1-2, the V gene TRBV5-6, with D unresolved. The germline V gene encodes CDR1 SGHDT and CDR2 YYEEEE. V was shortened by 3 bases and J by 8 bases, with 8 bases between the two germline ends. CDR3 length: 11 amino acids. CDR3 in DNA: TGTGCCAGCAGCTCTCCGGGGGGCTACACCTTC. Translated, it gives CASSSPGGYTF. The complete variable domain, with remaining parts taken from reference TRBV5-6 and TRBJ1-2, reads DAGVTQSPTHLIKTRGQQVTLRCSPKSGHDTVSWYQQALGQGPQFIFQYYEEEERQRGNFPDRFSGHQFPNYSSELNVNALLLGDSALYLCASSSPGGYTFGSGTRLTVV.

The V gene is TRBV7-9, the J gene TRBJ1-3; possibly TRBD1 for D (5 bases). V dropped 5 bases and J dropped 2 bases, with 13 bases sitting between them. Germline V gene data show CDR1 as SEHNR and CDR2 as FQNEAQ (reference sequence). The CDR3 is 15 amino acids. The CDR3 DNA is TGTGCCAGCAGCCCCGGGACCTTGCCTGGAAACACCATATATTTT. Translating it yields CASSPGTLPGNTIYF. The full variable domain, its missing parts supplied by reference TRBV7-9 and TRBJ1-3, is DTGVSQNPRHKITKRGQNVTFRCDPISEHNRLYWYRQTLGQGPEFLTYFQNEAQLEKSRLLSDRFSAERPKGSFSTLEIQRTEQGDSAMYLCASSPGTLPGNTIYFGEGSWLTVV.

CDR3 nucleotide sequence: TGTGCCAGTAGTATAGGGCAGATTTCGGATACGCAGTATTTT. Amino acid sequence: CASSIGQISDTQYF. This chain joins TRBV19 and TRBJ2-3, with unresolved D. Germline-derived CDR1 and CDR2 are LNHDA and SQIVND (reference sequence). This CDR3 contains 14 residues. Trimming removed 1 base at V and 6 bases at J, with 11 bases between.

V is TRBV30 and J is TRBJ1-2; D might be TRBD1 (5 bases). The CDR3 totals 14 residues. Looked up from germline, CDR1 is GTSNPN and CDR2 is SVGIG (reference sequence). V was clipped by 2 bases and J by 0 bases, with 10 bases between them. The CDR3 nucleotides are TGTGCCTGGAGTCAGGGCCTAGCTAACTATGGCTACACCTTC. Amino acids: CAWSQGLANYGYTF. Looking up the rest from reference TRBV30 and TRBJ1-2 gives the full variable domain: SQTIHQWPATLVQPVGSPLSLECTVEGTSNPNLYWYRQAAGRGLQLLFYSVGIGQISSEVPQNLSASRPQDRQFILSSKKLLLSDSGFYLCAWSQGLANYGYTFGSGTRLTVV.

This chain links TRBV25-1 with TRBJ2-5; no reliable D call. V was clipped by 6 bases and J by 2 bases, with 19 bases between them. CDR1 and CDR2 (germline): MGHDK, SYGVNS. The CDR3 contains 16 residues. CDR3 amino acids: CASRGPRFSLQETQYF. In DNA, the CDR3 is TGTGCCAGCAGAGGCCCGAGATTTTCATTACAAGAGACCCAGTACTTC.

The chain uses TRBV7-2 and TRBJ2-7; D is undetermined. Germline V gene lookup returns CDR1 SGHTA and CDR2 FQGNSA. CDR3 length equals 15 residues. V was clipped by 5 bases and J by 2 bases, with 16 bases between them. This chain's CDR3 is CASSPTYQSTYEQYF. CDR3 DNA: TGTGCCAGCAGCCCGACATACCAATCAACCTACGAGCAGTACTTC.

The chain is built from TRBV4-2 and TRBJ1-1; D unresolved. Germline V CDR1 and CDR2: LGHNA, YNFKEQ. Between the trimmed V and J ends, which lost 4 bases and 6 bases, there was a span of 18 bases. This CDR3 has 15 residues. CDR3 bases: TGTGCCAGCAGCCTCATAGCCCGCTCAGTGGCTGAAGCTTTCTTT. Encoded protein: CASSLIARSVAEAFF.

The V call is TRBV15, the J call TRBJ1-2, with 8 bases fitting TRBD1. V was pared by 3 bases and J by 4 bases, with 4 bases of the junction left unmatched. Germline-derived CDR1 and CDR2 are LNHNV and YYDKDF (reference sequence). The CDR3 has 14 residues. CDR3 DNA sequence: TGTGCCACCAGCAGGATGCAGGGGGCCTATGGCTACACCTTC. As protein: CATSRMQGAYGYTF. The full variable domain, in which reference TRBV15 and TRBJ1-2 provide the parts outside the CDR3, is DAMVIQNPRYQVTQFGKPVTLSCSQTLNHNVMYWYQQKSSQAPKLLFHYYDKDFNNEADTPDNFQSRRPNTSFCFLDIRSPGLGDTAMYLCATSRMQGAYGYTFGSGTRLTVV.

J is TRBJ2-1 and V is TRBV23-1, with D maybe TRBD2 (5 bases). TRBV23-1 belongs to the ORF category, with a function that is uncertain. The V end lost 3 bases, the J end lost 8 bases, and 14 bases lay between the germline ends. This CDR3 has 14 amino acids. CDR3 in DNA: TGCGCCAGCAGTCACGTGGACTCGCTCCATGAGCAGTTCTTC. This encodes CASSHVDSLHEQFF.

The CDR3 nucleotides read TGTGCCAGCAGCTTATCCGCAGCGAACACCGGGGAGCTGTTTTTT. It yields the protein CASSLSAANTGELFF. The chain is built from TRBV7-2 and TRBJ2-2; D is unresolved. The length of the CDR3 is 15 residues. Trimming left V 2 bases short and J 0 bases short, with 7 bases between. Per germline, CDR1 SGHTA and CDR2 FQGNSA.

V and J are TRBV30 and TRBJ2-7; D remains unclear. This CDR3 has 14 residues. Germline values: CDR1 GTSNPN, CDR2 SVGIG (reference sequence). V lost 2 bases, J lost 7 bases, and 18 bases lay in between. The DNA for the CDR3 is TGTGCCTGGAGTCCCACCCCAGCTAGTAGGGAGCAGTACTTC. This encodes CAWSPTPASREQYF.

The chain has TRBV28 and TRBJ2-3; the D gene is possibly TRBD1 (6 bases). The germline V and J ends were trimmed by 6 bases and 3 bases, with 13 bases remaining between them. Germline V gene lookup returns CDR1 MDHEN and CDR2 SYDVKM. This CDR3 region has 14 residues. The CDR3 coding sequence is TGTGCCAGCAGAAACCGACAGGTGACAGATACGCAGTATTTT. Amino acid sequence: CASRNRQVTDTQYF.

The chain has TRBV6-5 and TRBJ1-6; D call uncertain. CDR1 and CDR2 (germline): MNHEY, SVGAGI. Trimming shortened V by 5 bases and J by 7 bases, and 15 bases separated the two germline ends. This CDR3 has 15 residues. CDR3 in amino acids: CASSAGQRVNSPLHF. Here the CDR3 DNA reads TGTGCCAGCAGTGCTGGGCAGCGGGTAAATTCACCCCTCCACTTT.